The 5 T cell receptor beta chains below were found in one sample sequenced in a study of blood T cells in healthy people across ages. Primers used in a second PCR of roughly 7 to 11 cycles were a sample-barcoded 5' primer and a J-beta primer mix. Each CDR3 protein is one row after TCRdb ran MiXCR on the 5' RACE reads. The sample includes about 1.7 million distinct CDR3 sequences, roughly 27% of them seen just once. Specimen: blood. Every receptor here comes from a woman aged 25 to 39 in good health.

The rearrangement uses TRBV28 and TRBJ1-5, with TRBD1 identical over 8 bases. V lost 7 bases and J lost 0; bases outside the gene matches: 8. The CDR3 length is 16 residues. Germline V lookup: CDR1 MDHEN, CDR2 SYDVKM. CDR3 residues: CASMIGTGGSNQPQHF. The CDR3 DNA is TGTGCCAGCATGATAGGTACAGGGGGTAGCAATCAGCCCCAGCATTTT.

This clonotype was seen a few times. The V call is TRBV20-1, the J call TRBJ1-2, with TRBD1 identical over 8 bases. V gave up 3 bases and J gave up 5 bases; unmatched junction bases: 11. This CDR3 region has 15 residues. CDR1 and CDR2 (germline): DFQATT, SNEGSKA (reference sequence). For the CDR3, the DNA is TGCAGTGCTAGGGCCGAAGGACAGGGTCTATATGGCTACACCTTC. Encoded protein: CSARAEGQGLYGYTF.

The rearrangement uses TRBV20-1 and TRBJ2-5; D is undetermined. Trimming left V 4 bases short and J 11 bases short, with 26 bases between. CDR1 DFQATT and CDR2 SNEGSKA come from the germline V gene (reference sequence). This CDR3 region has 15 residues. DNA for the CDR3: TGCAGTGCTACCAAGGACGGACGGACCTACAATGAGCAGTACTTC. As protein: CSATKDGRTYNEQYF.

This clonotype was seen ten or more times. The gene calls are TRBV5-1 and TRBJ2-1, with 11 bases identical to TRBD2. The germline V gene has CDR1 SGHRS and CDR2 YFSETQ. The CDR3 has 15 amino acids. After removal of 2 bases from V and 6 bases from J, the junction contained 4 bases not matched to a gene. The CDR3 DNA sequence: TGCGCCAGCAGCTTATTGACTAGCGGGGTCAATGAGCAGTTCTTC. It is translated as CASSLLTSGVNEQFF. Supplemented by reference TRBV5-1 and TRBJ2-1, the full variable domain reads KAGVTQTPRYLIKTRGQQVTLSCSPISGHRSVSWYQQTPGQGLQFLFEYFSETQRNKGNFPGRFSGRQFSNSRSEMNVSTLELGDSALYLCASSLLTSGVNEQFFGPGTRLTVL.

J is TRBJ1-1 and V is TRBV2; tentative D call: TRBD1 (6 bases). V was cut by 5 bases and J by 1 base, with 11 bases left in between. This CDR3 contains 14 residues. Per germline, CDR1 SNHLY and CDR2 FYNNEI. The chain's CDR3 is CASSWGGPNTEAFF. CDR3 nucleotides: TGTGCCAGCAGTTGGGGGGGCCCGAACACTGAAGCTTTCTTT.